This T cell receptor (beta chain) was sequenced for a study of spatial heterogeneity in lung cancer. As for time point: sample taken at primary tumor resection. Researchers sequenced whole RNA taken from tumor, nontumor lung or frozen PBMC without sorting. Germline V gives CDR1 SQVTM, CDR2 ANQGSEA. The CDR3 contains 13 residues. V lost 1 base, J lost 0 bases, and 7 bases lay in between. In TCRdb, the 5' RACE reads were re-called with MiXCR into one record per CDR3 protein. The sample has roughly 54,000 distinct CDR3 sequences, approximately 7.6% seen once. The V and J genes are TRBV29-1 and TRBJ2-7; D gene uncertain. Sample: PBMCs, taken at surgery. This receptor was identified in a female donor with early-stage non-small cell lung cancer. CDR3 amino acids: CSVEAGVSYEQYF. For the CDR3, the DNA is TGCAGCGTTGAAGCAGGAGTCTCCTACGAGCAGTACTTC.